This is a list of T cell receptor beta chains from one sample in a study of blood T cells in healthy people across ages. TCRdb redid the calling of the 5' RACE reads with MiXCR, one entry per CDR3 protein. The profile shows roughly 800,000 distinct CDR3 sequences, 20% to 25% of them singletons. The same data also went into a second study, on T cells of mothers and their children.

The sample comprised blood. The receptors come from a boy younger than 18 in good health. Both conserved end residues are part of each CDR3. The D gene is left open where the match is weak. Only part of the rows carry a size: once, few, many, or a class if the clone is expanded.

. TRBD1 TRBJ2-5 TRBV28 TGTGCCAGCAGCTGGGGACAGGGATACGGAGAGACCCAGTACTTC CASSWGQGYGETQYF
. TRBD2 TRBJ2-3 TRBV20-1 TGCAGTGCTAGAGACCTGCGGGGGGGCCCCGATACGCAGTATTTT CSARDLRGGPDTQYF
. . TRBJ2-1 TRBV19 TGTGCCAGTAGTATGTATATCAGGGGCGCCTACAATGAGCAGTTCTTC CASSMYIRGAYNEQFF
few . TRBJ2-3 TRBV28 TGTGCCAGCAGTTTCTCGGTCATTATCACAGATACGCAGTATTTT CASSFSVIITDTQYF
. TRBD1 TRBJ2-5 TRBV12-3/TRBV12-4 TGTGCCAGCAGTTTAGCCAGGGGGAGTGAGACCCAGTACTTC CASSLARGSETQYF
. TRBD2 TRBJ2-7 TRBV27 TGTGCCAGCAGTGGAGCGGGGACGGGGCCTTACGAGCAGTACTTC CASSGAGTGPYEQYF
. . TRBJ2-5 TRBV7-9 TGTGCCAGCAGCTTGGACGGCGGCAGGGCGGGGGAGACCCAGTACTTC CASSLDGGRAGETQYF
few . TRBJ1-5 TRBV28 TGTGCCAGCAGTTTATCGGGGGCCCGGAATCAGCCCCAGCATTTT CASSLSGARNQPQHF
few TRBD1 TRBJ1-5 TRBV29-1 TGCAGCGCCAGGACAGGGGGCGGCGACGGGCCCCAGCATTTT CSARTGGGDGPQHF
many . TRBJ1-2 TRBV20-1 TGCAGTGCTAGGGTCGCCGACACCTATGGCTACACCTTC CSARVADTYGYTF
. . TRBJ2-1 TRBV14 TGTGCCAGCAGCCAAGATATCAACTACAATGAGCAGTTCTTC CASSQDINYNEQFF
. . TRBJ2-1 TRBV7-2 TGTGCCAGCAGCTTAGTCTCGCTCAGTGGGCAGTTCTTC CASSLVSLSGQFF
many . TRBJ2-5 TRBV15 TGTGCCACCAGCAGAGATTTGGCGGGAGAGACCCAGTACTTC CATSRDLAGETQYF